This is a list of T cell receptor beta chains from one sample in a study of cytotoxic CD8 clonotypes in ibrutinib-treated CLL. Method: immunoSEQ multiplex PCR; TCRdb's copy keeps in-frame clones and lacks some. The data hold about 56,000 clones, with roughly 50% observed a single time. This material consisted of PBMCs, taken after 24 months of ibrutinib treatment. These receptors were collected from a human donor with chronic lymphocytic leukemia. Each CDR3 is given with its conserved first and last residue. D genes are given only for firm matches. Clone sizes are given selectively: once, few, many, or a class where the clone is expanded.

v_gene: TRBV2; j_gene: TRBJ2-7; abundance: many; d_gene: TRBD2; CDR3nt: TGTGCCAGCAGGGGACGGGAGGGCCAATACGAGCAGTACTTC; CDR3aa: CASRGREGQYEQYF
v_gene: TRBV19; j_gene: TRBJ1-1; abundance: once; d_gene: .; CDR3nt: TGTGCCAGTAGTCGGATTAACACTGAAGCTTTCTTT; CDR3aa: CASSRINTEAFF
v_gene: TRBV7-9; j_gene: TRBJ2-1; abundance: .; d_gene: .; CDR3nt: TGTGCCAGCAGCTTAGCTTTAGGGGACTACAATGAGCAGTTCTTC; CDR3aa: CASSLALGDYNEQFF
v_gene: TRBV28; j_gene: TRBJ1-5; abundance: few; d_gene: .; CDR3nt: TGTGCCAGCACCTATTATAGCAATCAGCCCCAGCATTTT; CDR3aa: CASTYYSNQPQHF
v_gene: TRBV5-8; j_gene: TRBJ1-5; abundance: .; d_gene: .; CDR3nt: TGTGCCAGCAGCTTGAATAGGCGCGCCGGGGAACCCCAGCATTTT; CDR3aa: CASSLNRRAGEPQHF
v_gene: TRBV5-4; j_gene: TRBJ2-1; abundance: .; d_gene: .; CDR3nt: TGTGCCAGCAGCCCCATACTAGGATACAATGAGCAGTTCTTC; CDR3aa: CASSPILGYNEQFF
v_gene: TRBV1; j_gene: TRBJ2-1; abundance: few; d_gene: .; CDR3nt: TGCACCAGCAGCAGCTTCCTGGGGCAGTTCTTC; CDR3aa: CTSSSFLGQFF
v_gene: TRBV11-2; j_gene: TRBJ1-5; abundance: .; d_gene: .; CDR3nt: TGTGCCAGCAGCCCCCCAAATCAGCCCCAGCATTTT; CDR3aa: CASSPPNQPQHF
v_gene: TRBV7-9; j_gene: TRBJ2-5; abundance: .; d_gene: TRBD2; CDR3nt: TGTGCCAGCTCCAATCGGGGGGGCCTTTATGACAAGACCCAGTACTTC; CDR3aa: CASSNRGGLYDKTQYF
v_gene: TRBV9; j_gene: TRBJ2-5; abundance: .; d_gene: TRBD2; CDR3nt: TGTGCCAGCAGCTTCCCGACTAGCGGGAGTGGAGAGACCCAGTACTTC; CDR3aa: CASSFPTSGSGETQYF
v_gene: TRBV7-8; j_gene: TRBJ1-4; abundance: few; d_gene: .; CDR3nt: TGTGCCAGCAGCTTAGTCCCAGTTGGTGAAAAACTGTTTTTT; CDR3aa: CASSLVPVGEKLFF
v_gene: TRBV6-1; j_gene: TRBJ1-2; abundance: few; d_gene: .; CDR3nt: TGTGCCAGCATCAGGGTAGGCGGCTACACCTTC; CDR3aa: CASIRVGGYTF
v_gene: TRBV5-1; j_gene: TRBJ2-5; abundance: once; d_gene: .; CDR3nt: TGCGCCAGCAGCTTGGAACTCCGGCTAGAGAAGACCCAGTACTTC; CDR3aa: CASSLELRLEKTQYF
v_gene: TRBV7-2; j_gene: TRBJ1-5; abundance: few; d_gene: .; CDR3nt: TGTGCCAAGGGAGACCCGACGGGGCAGCCCCAGCATTTT; CDR3aa: CAKGDPTGQPQHF
v_gene: TRBV7-6; j_gene: TRBJ2-5; abundance: once; d_gene: .; CDR3nt: TGTGCCAGCAGCTTAGGGTCCAGGATTGAGACCCAGTACTTC; CDR3aa: CASSLGSRIETQYF
v_gene: TRBV29-1; j_gene: TRBJ2-1; abundance: few; d_gene: .; CDR3nt: TGCAGCGGCCTGCGGATCGGGGGATTTAAAGATGAGCAGTTCTTC; CDR3aa: CSGLRIGGFKDEQFF
v_gene: TRBV27; j_gene: TRBJ2-1; abundance: .; d_gene: TRBD2; CDR3nt: TGTGCCAGCAGTTTATCGTACGCTAGCGGGAGCCCCTCCTACAATGAGCAGTTCTTC; CDR3aa: CASSLSYASGSPSYNEQFF
v_gene: TRBV7-2; j_gene: TRBJ1-5; abundance: many; d_gene: .; CDR3nt: TGTGCCAGCAGCGTCGGACAGTCGACCAATCAGCCCCAGCATTTT; CDR3aa: CASSVGQSTNQPQHF
v_gene: TRBV12-5; j_gene: TRBJ2-1; abundance: .; d_gene: .; CDR3nt: TGTGCTAGTGGCCGAACCACAGGGATTTACAATGAGCAGTTCTTC; CDR3aa: CASGRTTGIYNEQFF
v_gene: TRBV28; j_gene: TRBJ2-7; abundance: .; d_gene: TRBD1; CDR3nt: TGTGCCAGCAGATCGACAGGGAAGAATTACGAGCAGTACTTC; CDR3aa: CASRSTGKNYEQYF
v_gene: TRBV5-6; j_gene: TRBJ1-5; abundance: .; d_gene: .; CDR3nt: TGTGCCAGCAGCGCGGGCGGGACCAATCAGCCCCAGCATTTT; CDR3aa: CASSAGGTNQPQHF
v_gene: TRBV7-2; j_gene: TRBJ2-7; abundance: few; d_gene: TRBD2; CDR3nt: TGTGCCAGCAGCTTGGGACTAGCGGGAGGCGAGCAGTACTTC; CDR3aa: CASSLGLAGGEQYF
v_gene: TRBV6-1; j_gene: TRBJ2-5; abundance: .; d_gene: .; CDR3nt: TGTGCCAGCATTGAGACCGCGGGGGCGTGGGGGACCCAGTACTTC; CDR3aa: CASIETAGAWGTQYF
v_gene: TRBV5-4; j_gene: TRBJ1-6; abundance: few; d_gene: .; CDR3nt: TGTGCCAGCAGCTCTCTCGGATCAGGTTCACCCCTCCACTTT; CDR3aa: CASSSLGSGSPLHF
v_gene: TRBV4-1; j_gene: TRBJ2-1; abundance: few; d_gene: .; CDR3nt: TGTGCCAGCAGCCGTTCGGACCAGGAGAATGAGCAGTTCTTC; CDR3aa: CASSRSDQENEQFF
v_gene: TRBV7-8; j_gene: TRBJ2-7; abundance: .; d_gene: .; CDR3nt: TGTGCCAGCAGCTTCCCCACGAACGAGCAGTACTTC; CDR3aa: CASSFPTNEQYF
v_gene: TRBV30; j_gene: TRBJ2-3; abundance: few; d_gene: .; CDR3nt: TGTGCCTGGAGCCCCGTCGATACGCAGTATTTT; CDR3aa: CAWSPVDTQYF
v_gene: TRBV28; j_gene: TRBJ2-7; abundance: .; d_gene: .; CDR3nt: TGTGCCAGCAGCGAAATGCGTGGTGGCCGGAGCTCCTACGAGCAGTACTTC; CDR3aa: CASSEMRGGRSSYEQYF
v_gene: TRBV5-4; j_gene: TRBJ2-3; abundance: .; d_gene: TRBD1; CDR3nt: TGTGCCAGCAGCTTGCAGACAGGGGGTGGGGATACGCAGTATTTT; CDR3aa: CASSLQTGGGDTQYF
v_gene: TRBV5-1; j_gene: TRBJ1-1; abundance: few; d_gene: .; CDR3nt: TGCGCCAGCAGCTTGGGCGCAGGGCCCAGCACTGAAGCTTTCTTT; CDR3aa: CASSLGAGPSTEAFF
v_gene: TRBV19; j_gene: TRBJ2-1; abundance: few; d_gene: TRBD2; CDR3nt: TGTGCCAGTAGTATACAGCCAGGGACTATAGTAGGTGAGCAGTTCTTC; CDR3aa: CASSIQPGTIVGEQFF
v_gene: TRBV6-5; j_gene: TRBJ1-4; abundance: .; d_gene: .; CDR3nt: TGTGCCAGCAGGCCCCGGGGTGCTAATGAAAAACTGTTTTTT; CDR3aa: CASRPRGANEKLFF
v_gene: TRBV21-1; j_gene: TRBJ1-5; abundance: .; d_gene: .; CDR3nt: TGTGCCAGCAGCACGACAGGGAACAGCAATCAGCCCCAGCATTTT; CDR3aa: CASSTTGNSNQPQHF
v_gene: TRBV15; j_gene: TRBJ2-1; abundance: .; d_gene: TRBD2; CDR3nt: TGTGCCACCAGCAGGGATAGGACTAGCGGTTACAATGAGCAGTTCTTC; CDR3aa: CATSRDRTSGYNEQFF
v_gene: TRBV27; j_gene: TRBJ2-2; abundance: .; d_gene: .; CDR3nt: TGTGCCAGCAGACTTTATACAGGTGACACCGGGGAGCTGTTTTTT; CDR3aa: CASRLYTGDTGELFF
v_gene: TRBV19; j_gene: TRBJ2-5; abundance: .; d_gene: .; CDR3nt: TGTGCCAGTAGTAGACAATGGGAGACCCAGTACTTC; CDR3aa: CASSRQWETQYF
v_gene: TRBV19; j_gene: TRBJ2-3; abundance: .; d_gene: .; CDR3nt: TGTGCCAGTAGTATGGGGGGGCGAGATACGCAGTATTTT; CDR3aa: CASSMGGRDTQYF
v_gene: TRBV7-9; j_gene: TRBJ2-1; abundance: .; d_gene: TRBD2; CDR3nt: TGTGCCAGCAGCCCCCACCTTAGCGGGGGAGTTTACAATGAGCAGTTCTTC; CDR3aa: CASSPHLSGGVYNEQFF
v_gene: TRBV19; j_gene: TRBJ2-2; abundance: .; d_gene: TRBD2; CDR3nt: TGTGCCACCGACAAACCCGGCGGGAGTAGGAGCACCGGGGAGCTGTTTTTT; CDR3aa: CATDKPGGSRSTGELFF
v_gene: TRBV12-5; j_gene: TRBJ2-2; abundance: .; d_gene: TRBD1; CDR3nt: TGTGCTAGTGGGACGGGACAGGGGGCAACCGGGGAGCTGTTTTTT; CDR3aa: CASGTGQGATGELFF
v_gene: TRBV2; j_gene: TRBJ2-3; abundance: .; d_gene: .; CDR3nt: TGTGCCAGCAATCCCAACACAGATACGCAGTATTTT; CDR3aa: CASNPNTDTQYF
v_gene: TRBV6-6; j_gene: TRBJ1-1; abundance: .; d_gene: .; CDR3nt: TGTGCCAGCAGGCCCAGGGGACGGGACACTGAAGCTTTCTTT; CDR3aa: CASRPRGRDTEAFF
v_gene: TRBV30; j_gene: TRBJ2-7; abundance: .; d_gene: .; CDR3nt: TGTGCCTGGAGGGGTCCGGGACGGTTGTACGAGCAGTACTTC; CDR3aa: CAWRGPGRLYEQYF
v_gene: TRBV4-2; j_gene: TRBJ2-3; abundance: .; d_gene: TRBD2; CDR3nt: TGTGCCAGCAGCGGACTAGCGGGGGGGAATACGCAGTATTTT; CDR3aa: CASSGLAGGNTQYF
v_gene: TRBV6-6; j_gene: TRBJ2-7; abundance: .; d_gene: .; CDR3nt: TGTGCCAGCAGTTACTCGGTAGGGATGGGCGAGCAGTACTTC; CDR3aa: CASSYSVGMGEQYF
v_gene: TRBV10-3; j_gene: TRBJ1-2; abundance: .; d_gene: TRBD1; CDR3nt: TGTGCCATCAGTGGTATTACCGGGACAGGGGGGAATGGCTACACCTTC; CDR3aa: CAISGITGTGGNGYTF
v_gene: TRBV6-6; j_gene: TRBJ2-1; abundance: .; d_gene: .; CDR3nt: TGTGCCAGCAGTTACCTCCCTAGCTCCTACAATGAGCAGTTCTTC; CDR3aa: CASSYLPSSYNEQFF
v_gene: TRBV9; j_gene: TRBJ1-1; abundance: .; d_gene: .; CDR3nt: TGTGCCAGCAGCGCCTCGGGGAACACTGAAGCTTTCTTT; CDR3aa: CASSASGNTEAFF
v_gene: TRBV6-5; j_gene: TRBJ1-3; abundance: .; d_gene: .; CDR3nt: TGTGCCAGCAGTACCCCGGTATCCTCGGGAAACACCATATATTTT; CDR3aa: CASSTPVSSGNTIYF
v_gene: TRBV7-2; j_gene: TRBJ1-5; abundance: .; d_gene: .; CDR3nt: TGTGCCAGCAGCTTAGGACAGGAGGCTTTTCAGCCCCAGCATTTT; CDR3aa: CASSLGQEAFQPQHF
v_gene: TRBV15; j_gene: TRBJ2-1; abundance: .; d_gene: .; CDR3nt: TGTGCCACCAGCGCACAGGACTACTACAATGAGCAGTTCTTC; CDR3aa: CATSAQDYYNEQFF
v_gene: TRBV10-2; j_gene: TRBJ1-1; abundance: many; d_gene: .; CDR3nt: TGCGCCAGCAGTGATGGGGGGGACACTGAAGCTTTCTTT; CDR3aa: CASSDGGDTEAFF
v_gene: TRBV18; j_gene: TRBJ1-2; abundance: .; d_gene: TRBD1; CDR3nt: TGTGCCAGCTCGCCGACAGGGGGTGGCTACACCTTC; CDR3aa: CASSPTGGGYTF
v_gene: TRBV25-1; j_gene: TRBJ2-1; abundance: .; d_gene: TRBD2; CDR3nt: TGTGCCAGCAGTAGAAGCGGGAGGGCCGATCGGAATGAGCAGTTCTTC; CDR3aa: CASSRSGRADRNEQFF
v_gene: TRBV19; j_gene: TRBJ2-7; abundance: .; d_gene: TRBD1; CDR3nt: TGTGCCAGTAGTATTCGGTGGATTCAGGGGGACGAGCAGTACTTC; CDR3aa: CASSIRWIQGDEQYF
v_gene: TRBV5-6; j_gene: TRBJ1-5; abundance: .; d_gene: TRBD1; CDR3nt: TGTGCCAGCAGCTACGGACAGGCTGGGGAGCCCCAGCATTTT; CDR3aa: CASSYGQAGEPQHF
v_gene: TRBV7-9; j_gene: TRBJ2-7; abundance: .; d_gene: .; CDR3nt: TGTGCCAGCAGCTTAGGACCGATGGGCTCCTACGAGCAGTACTTC; CDR3aa: CASSLGPMGSYEQYF
v_gene: TRBV18; j_gene: TRBJ2-3; abundance: .; d_gene: TRBD2; CDR3nt: TGTGCCAGCTCACCGGAACTAGCGGCCGGTAGTACAGATACGCAGTATTTT; CDR3aa: CASSPELAAGSTDTQYF
v_gene: TRBV11-2; j_gene: TRBJ1-5; abundance: .; d_gene: .; CDR3nt: TGTGCCAGCAGCTTAAGTAGCAATCAGCCCCAGCATTTT; CDR3aa: CASSLSSNQPQHF
v_gene: TRBV6-4; j_gene: TRBJ2-1; abundance: .; d_gene: TRBD2; CDR3nt: TGTGCCAGCAGTGATGGCGTGAGGCGGGGGGCCTACAATGAGCAGTTCTTC; CDR3aa: CASSDGVRRGAYNEQFF